This passage covers 21 T cell receptor beta chains from one sample sequenced in a study of PD-1 blockade in classical Hodgkin lymphoma. Generated by immunoSEQ multiplex PCR, the TCRdb table keeps only in-frame clones and is missing some. This table has approximately 80,000 clones, around nine tenths appearing once. Relapses following autologous stem cell transplantation were seen in all patients, with brentuximab vedotin exposure varying. Material: peripheral blood mononuclear cells (PBMCs), obtained at baseline. The origin of the receptors is a human donor with classical Hodgkin lymphoma.

V is TRBV19 and J is TRBJ1-1; the match to TRBD1 covers 7 bases. The CDR3 loop spans 15 amino acids. Germline trimming cut 11 bases from V and 0 bases from J; bases unmatched to any gene: 12. CDR1 LNHDA and CDR2 SQIVND come from the germline V gene (reference sequence). The CDR3: CACSSTGPMNTEAFF. The CDR3 DNA sequence: TGTGCCTGCTCCTCGACAGGGCCTATGAACACTGAAGCTTTCTTT. The variable domain in full, with the rest retrieved from reference TRBV19 and TRBJ1-1, is DGGITQSPKYLFRKEGQNVTLSCEQNLNHDAMYWYRQDPGQGLRLIYYSQIVNDFQKGDIAEGYSVSREKKESFPLTVTSAQKNPTAFYLCACSSTGPMNTEAFFGQGTRLTVV.

The genes are TRBV9 and TRBJ2-2; D call uncertain. Germline V CDR1 and CDR2: SGDLS, YYNGEE. The CDR3 is 13 residues long. V was pared by 0 bases and J by 7 bases, with 7 bases between. The chain's CDR3 is CASSVEHFGELFF. The CDR3 nucleotides read TGTGCCAGCAGCGTAGAACACTTCGGGGAGCTGTTTTTT.

This rearrangement joins TRBV2 to TRBJ2-7; 9 bases are shared with TRBD2. J gave up 5 bases and V 4 bases, and 9 bases lay outside the gene matches. This CDR3 region has 15 residues. The germline V gene encodes CDR1 SNHLY and CDR2 FYNNEI. The CDR3 reads CASSGSGRGFDEQYF. The DNA of the CDR3 is TGTGCCAGCAGTGGTAGCGGGAGAGGTTTCGACGAGCAGTACTTC. The complete variable domain, with remaining parts taken from reference TRBV2 and TRBJ2-7, reads EPEVTQTPSHQVTQMGQEVILRCVPISNHLYFYWYRQILGQKVEFLVSFYNNEISEKSEIFDDQFSVERPDGSNFTLKIRSTKLEDSAMYFCASSGSGRGFDEQYFGPGTRLTVT.

The CDR3 here is CASSQEGNYGYTF. The CDR3 coding sequence is TGTGCCAGCAGCCAAGAAGGGAACTATGGCTACACCTTC. The chain employs TRBV4-2 and TRBJ1-2, with D unresolved. Trimming took 0 bases from V and 2 from J, leaving 4 bases between them. The CDR3 is made up of 13 amino acids. Germline CDR1 is LGHNA and CDR2 is YNFKEQ.

The V gene is TRBV7-9, the J gene TRBJ2-7, with TRBD2 identical over 9 bases. V was pared by 5 bases and J by 5 bases, with 16 bases of the junction left unmatched. Germline V gene sequence: CDR1 SEHNR, CDR2 FQNEAQ (reference sequence). This CDR3 spans 17 amino acids. The CDR3 here is CASSPPLEVAGVNEQYF. CDR3 in DNA: TGTGCCAGCAGCCCCCCGCTGGAGGTAGCGGGAGTAAACGAGCAGTACTTC.

This chain connects TRBV15 to TRBJ2-1; D is undetermined. The CDR3 has 17 amino acids. The germline gives CDR1 LNHNV, CDR2 YYDKDF (reference sequence). Trimming left V 0 bases short and J 3 bases short, with 15 bases between. CDR3 loop: CATSRDCHLPIYNEQFF. In nucleotides, the CDR3 is TGTGCCACCAGCAGAGATTGCCACCTCCCGATCTACAATGAGCAGTTCTTC. The full variable domain, its missing parts supplied by reference TRBV15 and TRBJ2-1, is DAMVIQNPRYQVTQFGKPVTLSCSQTLNHNVMYWYQQKSSQAPKLLFHYYDKDFNNEADTPDNFQSRRPNTSFCFLDIRSPGLGDTAMYLCATSRDCHLPIYNEQFFGPGTRLTVL.

V is TRBV19 and J is TRBJ1-1; no clear D gene. CDR1 and CDR2 from the germline V gene are LNHDA and SQIVND (reference sequence). CDR3 length: 12 residues. V was cut by 3 bases and J by 0 bases, with 2 bases left in between. CDR3 nucleotide sequence: TGTGCCAGTAGTATTTTGAACACTGAAGCTTTCTTT. This codes for CASSILNTEAFF.

The J gene is TRBJ2-2, the V gene TRBV5-4; D may be TRBD2 (5 bases). There are 15 residues in the CDR3. Germline V gene data show CDR1 as SGHNT and CDR2 as YYREEE (reference sequence). Trimming left V 0 bases short and J 4 bases short, with 10 bases between. DNA for the CDR3: TGTGCCAGCAGCTTGGGGGAGATGGGCACCGGGGAGCTGTTTTTT. As protein: CASSLGEMGTGELFF.

The chain employs TRBV2 and TRBJ2-3; D remains ambiguous. The CDR3 loop spans 17 amino acids. Trimming left V 4 bases short and J 1 base short, with 18 bases between. Germline assignment: CDR1 SNHLY and CDR2 FYNNEI. CDR3 sequence reads: CASSVSGPWAGTDTQYF. Written as DNA, the CDR3 is TGTGCCAGCAGTGTTTCAGGCCCCTGGGCGGGCACAGATACGCAGTATTTT.

The chain has TRBV7-6 and TRBJ2-7; D may correspond to TRBD1 or TRBD2 (6 bases each). CDR3 length: 15 residues. CDR1 is SGHVS and CDR2 is FNYEAQ in the germline V gene. V lost 0 bases and J 6 bases, leaving 15 bases between the germline ends. The CDR3 reads CASSLAGGLAVEQYF. The CDR3 DNA follows: TGTGCCAGCAGCTTAGCAGGGGGGCTAGCTGTCGAGCAGTACTTC. Combining the CDR3 with reference TRBV7-6 and TRBJ2-7 gives the whole variable domain GAGVSQSPRYKVTKRGQDVALRCDPISGHVSLYWYRQALGQGPEFLTYFNYEAQQDKSGLPNDRFSAERPEGSISTLTIQRTEQRDSAMYRCASSLAGGLAVEQYFGPGTRLTVT.

This chain links TRBV19 with TRBJ1-1; tentatively, D is TRBD1 (6 bases). CDR3 length: 18 residues. The ends were cut back, 5 bases at V and 0 bases at J, with 22 bases in the middle. Per the germline V gene, CDR1 is LNHDA and CDR2 is SQIVND (reference sequence). This CDR3 reads CASSASQGRGLMNTEAFF. In nucleotides, the CDR3 is TGTGCCAGTAGTGCCTCCCAGGGGAGAGGACTTATGAACACTGAAGCTTTCTTT. The full variable domain, rest sourced from reference TRBV19 and TRBJ1-1, is DGGITQSPKYLFRKEGQNVTLSCEQNLNHDAMYWYRQDPGQGLRLIYYSQIVNDFQKGDIAEGYSVSREKKESFPLTVTSAQKNPTAFYLCASSASQGRGLMNTEAFFGQGTRLTVV.

The V call is TRBV4-1, the J call TRBJ2-3; 7 nucleotides align to TRBD1. Germline V gene data show CDR1 as MGHRA and CDR2 as YSYEKL. J lost 6 bases, V lost 3 bases, and 9 bases had no gene match. The CDR3 runs to 15 residues. This chain's CDR3 is CASSQGDRQADTQYF. Written as DNA, the CDR3 is TGCGCCAGCAGCCAGGGGGACAGACAAGCTGATACGCAGTATTTT.

The chain has TRBV19 and TRBJ2-2; possibly TRBD2 for D (5 bases). Germline V lookup: CDR1 LNHDA, CDR2 SQIVND (reference sequence). The CDR3 consists of 13 residues. The V and J ends lost 1 base and 7 bases respectively, with 7 bases between them. Here the CDR3 DNA reads TGTGCCAGTAGTATAGTTGGGAGCGGGGAGCTGTTTTTT. It translates to CASSIVGSGELFF.

The table lists this clone with a few counts. DNA for the CDR3: TGTGCCAGTAGTAAACCTCGGGGCTATGGCTACACCTTC. This translates into CASSKPRGYGYTF. This chain links TRBV19 with TRBJ1-2; no clear D gene. The CDR3 spans 13 residues. Per the germline V gene, CDR1 is LNHDA and CDR2 is SQIVND (reference sequence). The V end lost 4 bases, the J end lost 4 bases, and 10 bases lay between the germline ends.

This chain links TRBV6-5 with TRBJ2-7, with 13 bases identical to TRBD2. Losses at the gene ends were 6 bases for V and 3 bases for J; bases not matched to a gene: 5. The CDR3 contains 15 residues. Germline V gene lookup returns CDR1 MNHEY and CDR2 SVGAGI. DNA of the CDR3: TGTGCCAGCAGCGGACTAGCGGGAGAGAACTACGAGCAGTACTTC. It translates to CASSGLAGENYEQYF.

The chain has TRBV27 and TRBJ2-4; D may correspond to TRBD1 or TRBD2 (5 bases each). This CDR3 spans 14 amino acids. V lost 5 bases and J 3 bases, leaving 11 bases between the germline ends. Germline CDR1 reads MNHEY; CDR2 reads SMNVEV (reference sequence). In DNA form, the CDR3 reads TGTGCCAGCAGTGATCCAGGGAGCAAAAACATTCAGTACTTC. This encodes CASSDPGSKNIQYF.

The chain has TRBV9 and TRBJ2-2, with a weak D call TRBD2 (6 bases). This CDR3 is built from 16 residues. From germline, CDR1 is SGDLS and CDR2 YYNGEE. The V gene lost 1 base and the J gene lost 1 base, with 11 bases spanning the gap. This CDR3 is CASSVQGGMNTGELFF. The CDR3 DNA follows: TGTGCCAGCAGCGTACAAGGAGGGATGAACACCGGGGAGCTGTTTTTT.

The genes are TRBV4-1 and TRBJ1-5; D gene ambiguous. The V gene's germline CDR1 is MGHRA and CDR2 YSYEKL. Trimming removed 0 bases from V and 11 bases from J, with 20 bases in between. The CDR3 totals 16 residues. The CDR3 is CASSQDYGDFGLAQHF. The CDR3 DNA is TGCGCCAGCAGCCAAGACTATGGGGATTTTGGGTTGGCCCAGCATTTT.

This sequence joins TRBV6-1 and TRBJ2-4, with 8 positions matching TRBD2. Trimming removed 3 bases from V and 3 bases from J; junction bases left unmatched: 13. CDR1 is MNHNS, CDR2 SASEGT, per germline. The CDR3 sequence is 18 residues long. The CDR3 sequence: CASSDIPGGGLVKNIQYF. As DNA, the CDR3 is TGTGCCAGCAGTGATATTCCGGGAGGGGGACTTGTCAAAAACATTCAGTACTTC.

This chain links TRBV4-3 with TRBJ1-1; 10 nucleotides align to TRBD1. J was trimmed by 10 bases and V by 1 base; bases with no gene match: 9. The germline gives CDR1 LGHNA, CDR2 YSLEER. The CDR3 consists of 15 residues. The CDR3 protein is CASSQGGAGQGLAFF. The CDR3 coding sequence is TGCGCCAGCAGCCAAGGAGGCGCGGGACAGGGGCTAGCTTTCTTT.

The V call is TRBV25-1, the J call TRBJ2-5, with a tentative D call TRBD2 (7 bases). V gave up 3 bases and J gave up 5 bases, with 13 bases separating them. Germline V gene data show CDR1 as MGHDK and CDR2 as SYGVNS. The CDR3 length is 14 residues. The CDR3 coding sequence is TGTGCCAGCAGTGATGTAGGGGGAGGGGAGACCCAGTACTTC. Residues: CASSDVGGGETQYF.